This note documents a single TCR beta chain sequence. Antigen: not known. This record belongs to a study of blood T cells in healthy people across ages. Study conclusions and caveats: Because sorting was not performed, PBMCs prevented conclusive naive versus antigen-experienced comparison.

Together with a sample-barcoded 5' primer, a J-beta primer mix was included in a second PCR lasting about 6 to 11 cycles. TCRdb independently ran MiXCR on the 5' RACE reads; one entry per CDR3 protein. The sample contains fewer than 2 million distinct CDR3 sequences, about 39% of which appear only once. Trimming left V 0 bases short and J 4 bases short, with 5 bases between. This CDR3 comprises 12 residues. Looked up from germline, CDR1 is DFQATT and CDR2 is SNEGSKA (reference sequence). The chain carries TRBV20-1 and TRBJ2-3; D remains ambiguous. This TCR was recovered from a human donor in good health. The sample consisted of blood. The CDR3 DNA is TGCAGTGCTAGAGATAATGCAGATACGCAGTATTTT. The encoded protein is CSARDNADTQYF.